This passage covers 19 T cell receptor beta chains from one sample sequenced in a study of blood T cell repertoires in COVID-19. The repertoire was sequenced with immunoSEQ multiplex PCR; TCRdb's copy has only in-frame clones and lacks some. This table holds under 500,000 clones, 80% to 90% found once. Sequencing was carried out using PBMCs or T cells enriched from blood (not recorded which). These receptors were taken from a man aged 25-45 years who had recovered from COVID-19.

The V and J genes are TRBV18 and TRBJ1-1, with a possible D match to TRBD1 (6 bases). The CDR3 spans 16 residues. Looked up from germline, CDR1 is KGHSH and CDR2 is LQKENI. V lost 7 bases and J 1 base, leaving 19 bases between the germline ends. CDR3 protein: CASCLYRGRGNTEAFF. In DNA, the CDR3 is TGTGCCAGCTGCCTTTATAGGGGGAGAGGGAACACTGAAGCTTTCTTT.

J is TRBJ1-5 and V is TRBV5-5, with D perhaps TRBD1 (6 bases). Per germline, CDR1 SGHKS and CDR2 YYEKEE (reference sequence). V was pared by 4 bases and J by 2 bases, with 10 bases between. The CDR3 is 14 amino acids. The CDR3 coding sequence is TGTGCCAGCAGCCCTGGGGGCGGCAATCAGCCCCAGCATTTT. As protein: CASSPGGGNQPQHF.

The CDR3 here is CAISGTALPYEQYF. DNA for the CDR3: TGTGCCATCAGCGGGACTGCCCTCCCCTACGAGCAGTACTTC. The V call is TRBV10-3, the J call TRBJ2-7; D is possibly TRBD2 (6 bases). CDR3 length: 14 residues. With 6 bases removed from V and 2 bases from J, the gap between germline ends came to 14 bases. The V gene's germline CDR1 is ENHRY and CDR2 SYGVKD.

The genes are TRBV4-1 and TRBJ1-4, with D unclear. V was pared by 5 bases and J by 0 bases, with 10 bases between. Germline CDR1 reads MGHRA; CDR2 reads YSYEKL. The CDR3 covers 15 residues. The CDR3 sequence is CASSRIQSTNEKLFF. CDR3 DNA sequence: TGCGCCAGCAGCAGAATACAGTCAACTAATGAAAAACTGTTTTTT.

The V and J genes are TRBV29-1 and TRBJ2-7; D is possibly TRBD1 (6 bases). Germline V gives CDR1 SQVTM, CDR2 ANQGSEA. Trimming stripped 3 bases from V and 6 bases from J, with 12 bases between. CDR3 length: 12 amino acids. The CDR3 sequence is CSVEDTGPEQYF. The CDR3 DNA reads TGCAGCGTTGAGGATACAGGGCCCGAGCAGTACTTC.

This clone was recorded once. The V and J genes are TRBV5-4 and TRBJ1-2; D not certain. The CDR3 length is 13 residues. V was clipped by 1 base and J by 5 bases, with 9 bases between them. Germline CDR1 SGHNT, CDR2 YYREEE (reference sequence). CDR3 sequence reads: CASSLIPGYGYTF. The CDR3 DNA reads as TGTGCCAGCAGCTTGATTCCCGGTTATGGCTACACCTTC.

V gene TRBV2 combines with J gene TRBJ1-5; TRBD1 matches at 9 bases. Losses at the gene ends were 6 bases for V and 0 bases for J; bases not matched to a gene: 9. The CDR3 is made up of 17 amino acids. The germline V gene encodes CDR1 SNHLY and CDR2 FYNNEI. The CDR3 sequence is CASRGTGTLYSNQPQHF. The DNA for the CDR3 is TGTGCCAGCAGAGGGACAGGGACCCTCTATAGCAATCAGCCCCAGCATTTT.

V gene TRBV7-2 combines with J gene TRBJ2-2, with D possibly matching TRBD1 (6 bases). This CDR3 has 13 residues. Germline-derived CDR1 and CDR2 are SGHTA and FQGNSA. Trimming removed 6 bases from V and 4 bases from J, with 9 bases in between. The CDR3 protein is CASSEGVTGELFF. The CDR3 DNA is TGTGCCAGCAGTGAGGGGGTCACCGGGGAGCTGTTTTTT.

The V gene is TRBV28, the J gene TRBJ2-7, with 7 bases matching TRBD2. CDR3 length: 15 residues. V dropped 3 bases and J dropped 4; count of bases not matched to a gene: 9. Per the germline V gene, CDR1 is MDHEN and CDR2 is SYDVKM. The CDR3 DNA reads as TGTGCCAGCAGTTTTGAGGGTCTAGCGGTATACGAGCAGTACTTC. Its translation: CASSFEGLAVYEQYF.

This clone was seen more than once but under ten times. J is TRBJ1-2 and V is TRBV5-4; D not resolved. With 5 bases removed from V and 2 bases from J, the gap between germline ends came to 10 bases. Germline V lookup: CDR1 SGHNT, CDR2 YYREEE (reference sequence). This CDR3 has 13 residues. The CDR3 spells CASSGGENYGYTF. As DNA, the CDR3 is TGTGCCAGCAGTGGCGGGGAAAACTATGGCTACACCTTC.

The chain employs TRBV28 and TRBJ2-5, with TRBD1 identical over 11 bases. Trimming cost V 5 bases and J 4 bases; bases outside gene matches: 6. This CDR3 is built from 15 residues. Germline lookup yields CDR1 MDHEN and CDR2 SYDVKM. DNA of the CDR3: TGTGCCAGCAGTCCGGGACAGGGGGGAAGAGAGACCCAGTACTTC. Its protein is CASSPGQGGRETQYF.

The rearrangement uses TRBV6-6 and TRBJ1-5; a possible D gene is TRBD1 (5 bases). This CDR3 comprises 14 residues. Germline V gene lookup returns CDR1 MNHNY and CDR2 SVGAGI (reference sequence). The ends were cut back, 5 bases at V and 6 bases at J, with 14 bases in the middle. CDR3 sequence (DNA): TGTGCCAGCAGTCCCGCGGGGCCCATTCAGCCCCAGCATTTT. It is translated as CASSPAGPIQPQHF.

CDR3 in amino acids: CASSFSGADTQYF. The CDR3 DNA is TGTGCCAGCAGTTTTTCAGGGGCCGATACGCAGTATTTT. The V call is TRBV27, the J call TRBJ2-3, with D possibly being TRBD1 (6 bases). Trimming pared 3 bases from V and 6 bases from J, leaving 10 bases between. The CDR3 extends over 13 amino acids. Per the germline V gene, CDR1 is MNHEY and CDR2 is SMNVEV (reference sequence).

This chain connects TRBV5-4 to TRBJ2-2; the D gene is possibly TRBD1 (5 bases). Per germline, CDR1 SGHNT and CDR2 YYREEE (reference sequence). The V gene lost 4 bases and the J gene lost 2 bases, with 15 bases spanning the gap. This CDR3 is built from 16 residues. The CDR3 is CASSNVQGPNTGELFF. The CDR3 coding sequence is TGTGCCAGCAGCAACGTTCAGGGCCCAAACACCGGGGAGCTGTTTTTT.

The chain couples TRBV19 to TRBJ2-1; no reliable D call. The CDR3 consists of 15 residues. Germline CDR1 and CDR2: LNHDA and SQIVND (reference sequence). The ends were cut back, 3 bases at V and 0 bases at J, with 9 bases in the middle. CDR3 in amino acids: CASSIAVSSYNEQFF. CDR3 bases: TGTGCCAGTAGTATTGCAGTAAGCTCCTACAATGAGCAGTTCTTC. The full variable domain, in which reference TRBV19 and TRBJ2-1 provide the parts outside the CDR3, is DGGITQSPKYLFRKEGQNVTLSCEQNLNHDAMYWYRQDPGQGLRLIYYSQIVNDFQKGDIAEGYSVSREKKESFPLTVTSAQKNPTAFYLCASSIAVSSYNEQFFGPGTRLTVL.

The chain recombines TRBV25-1 with TRBJ2-1, with a possible D match to TRBD2 (6 bases). CDR1 and CDR2 (germline): MGHDK, SYGVNS. The V gene lost 3 bases and the J gene lost 4 bases, with 10 bases spanning the gap. This CDR3 has 14 amino acids. The CDR3 loop reads CASSDIGTYNEQFF. In DNA, the CDR3 is TGTGCCAGCAGTGACATCGGGACTTACAATGAGCAGTTCTTC.

The chain joins TRBV19 to TRBJ2-7; TRBD1 aligns across 10 bases. The CDR3 length is 14 residues. Unmatched junction bases numbered 4, after V lost 3 bases and J lost 5 bases. Germline CDR1 LNHDA, CDR2 SQIVND (reference sequence). The chain's CDR3 is CASSMTGGVDEQYF. DNA of the CDR3: TGTGCCAGTAGTATGACAGGGGGCGTCGACGAGCAGTACTTC. Supplemented by reference TRBV19 and TRBJ2-7, the full variable domain reads DGGITQSPKYLFRKEGQNVTLSCEQNLNHDAMYWYRQDPGQGLRLIYYSQIVNDFQKGDIAEGYSVSREKKESFPLTVTSAQKNPTAFYLCASSMTGGVDEQYFGPGTRLTVT.

The chain has TRBV3-1 (or the pseudogene TRBV3-2) and TRBJ2-7; 12 bases map to TRBD2. The CDR3 spans 15 residues. The germline CDR1 and CDR2 sequences are LGHDT and YNNKEL (reference sequence). The trim removed 6 bases at V and 7 bases at J, leaving 10 bases unmatched. CDR3 bases: TGTGCCAGCAGTCCCCTAGCGGGAGGGCCTAAGGAGCAGTACTTC. This translates into CASSPLAGGPKEQYF.

In nucleotides, the CDR3 is TGTGCCAGCTCGACGAGAAGCGGAGGCGGCAATGAGCAGTTCTTC. Translating gives CASSTRSGGGNEQFF. This chain links TRBV28 with TRBJ2-1, with D perhaps TRBD2 (5 bases). In germline, CDR1 is MDHEN, CDR2 SYDVKM. The V gene lost 8 bases and the J gene lost 6 bases, with 20 bases spanning the gap. The CDR3 is made up of 15 amino acids. The variable domain in full, completed from reference TRBV28 and TRBJ2-1, reads DVKVTQSSRYLVKRTGEKVFLECVQDMDHENMFWYRQDPGLGLRLIYFSYDVKMKEKGDIPEGYSVSREKKERFSLILESASTNQTSMYLCASSTRSGGGNEQFFGPGTRLTVL.